Following are 22 T cell receptor beta chains from one sample sequenced in a study of OX40 agonist ivuxolimab in advanced cancers. Sequenced by immunoSEQ multiplex PCR; TCRdb stores in-frame clones only, minus some. The sample includes fewer than 100,000 clones, approximately 84% seen only once; the top ten take approximately 0.44%. Material: CD4+ or CD8+ T cells sorted from blood, obtained in a trial of the OX40 agonist ivuxolimab. The receptors stem from an adult with an advanced solid tumor such as melanoma, head and neck, liver or kidney cancer.

This clone was seen a few times. The chain is built from TRBV11-2 and TRBJ1-2; TRBD1 agrees at 12 bases. The CDR3 totals 14 residues. V trimming: 5 bases; J trimming: 4 bases; junction bases outside the gene matches: 2. The germline V gene has CDR1 SGHAT and CDR2 FQNNGV. CDR3 DNA: TGTGCCAGCAGCGGGACAGGGGGCGGCTATGGCTACACCTTC. This sequence encodes CASSGTGGGYGYTF.

The rearrangement joins TRBV5-1 to TRBJ2-1; the D call may be TRBD1 or TRBD2 (5 bases each). Germline lookup yields CDR1 SGHRS and CDR2 YFSETQ. This CDR3 has 15 amino acids. The germline V and J ends were trimmed by 0 bases and 4 bases, with 11 bases remaining between them. CDR3 coding DNA: TGCGCCAGCAGCTTGGGGGGGAACCCATACAATGAGCAGTTCTTC. It yields the protein CASSLGGNPYNEQFF.

The table lists this clone with a count of one. The genes are TRBV30 and TRBJ1-3; possible D gene TRBD1, 6 bases. The CDR3 is 13 amino acids. The V gene's germline CDR1 is GTSNPN and CDR2 SVGIG (reference sequence). V was clipped by 5 bases and J by 0 bases, with 8 bases between them. As DNA, the CDR3 is TGTGCCTGGGGACAGAGCTCTGGAAACACCATATATTTT. Protein product: CAWGQSSGNTIYF.

The V call is TRBV18, the J call TRBJ1-4; D is uncertain. Germline-derived CDR1 and CDR2 are KGHSH and LQKENI. This CDR3 comprises 16 residues. V dropped 0 bases and J dropped 4 bases, with 12 bases sitting between them. The CDR3 bases are TGTGCCAGCTCACCACCGCCCCGGAGGGATAATGAAAAACTGTTTTTT. Amino acids: CASSPPPRRDNEKLFF.

This sequence joins TRBV28 and TRBJ2-7, with 9 bases lining up with TRBD2. CDR3 length: 17 residues. The germline gives CDR1 MDHEN, CDR2 SYDVKM. The CDR3 nucleotides read TGTGCCAGCAGTTCCTCCACCAGGGGAGGAAGAGCGGGAGGCCGCGGGGTC. As protein: CASSSSTRGGRAGGRGV.

This clone was found once. This chain uses TRBV4-1 with TRBJ1-4; TRBD1 is a possible D gene (6 bases). This CDR3 spans 16 amino acids. V was pared by 6 bases and J by 5 bases, with 19 bases between. Germline loops: CDR1 MGHRA, CDR2 YSYEKL. The CDR3 nucleotides are TGCGCCAGCAGACCCGGGGCCCGGACAGAGAATGAAAAACTGTTTTTT. The encoded protein is CASRPGARTENEKLFF.

In DNA, the CDR3 is TGCGCCAGCAGCCCAACACCAATCACCAACTCTGGGGCCAACGTCCTGACTTTC. This encodes CASSPTPITNSGANVLTF. The rearrangement links TRBV5-1 to TRBJ2-6; D remains unclear. The V and J ends lost 4 bases and 0 bases respectively, with 17 bases between them. CDR1 is SGHRS and CDR2 is YFSETQ in the germline V gene. The CDR3 runs 18 residues. Supplemented by reference TRBV5-1 and TRBJ2-6, the full variable domain reads KAGVTQTPRYLIKTRGQQVTLSCSPISGHRSVSWYQQTPGQGLQFLFEYFSETQRNKGNFPGRFSGRQFSNSRSEMNVSTLELGDSALYLCASSPTPITNSGANVLTFGAGSRLTVL.

The chain is built from TRBV18 and TRBJ1-1; possibly TRBD1 for D (6 bases). The ends were cut back, 6 bases at V and 1 base at J, with 12 bases in the middle. Germline assignment: CDR1 KGHSH and CDR2 LQKENI. This CDR3 has 14 residues. Here the CDR3 reads CASSYQGKNTEAFF. The CDR3 nucleotides read TGTGCCAGCTCGTACCAGGGGAAGAACACTGAAGCTTTCTTT.

V is TRBV13 and J is TRBJ2-4; tentative D call: TRBD1 (6 bases). The germline V gene has CDR1 PRHDT and CDR2 FYEKMQ (reference sequence). V dropped 5 bases and J dropped 7 bases, with 12 bases sitting between them. The CDR3 is 13 residues long. The CDR3 protein is CASSQQGGNIQYF. The CDR3 coding sequence is TGTGCCAGCAGCCAACAGGGTGGGAACATTCAGTACTTC.

The chain links TRBV18 to TRBJ2-7, with unresolved D. Germline V lookup: CDR1 KGHSH, CDR2 LQKENI. V was trimmed by 0 bases and J by 5 bases, leaving 11 bases between them. CDR3 length: 14 residues. In DNA, the CDR3 is TGTGCCAGCTCACCACCTGGACCCCCCGACGAGCAGTACTTC. It codes for CASSPPGPPDEQYF.

This chain uses TRBV5-4 with TRBJ2-2, with a weak D call TRBD2 (7 bases). The V and J ends lost 2 bases and 7 bases respectively, with 15 bases between them. This CDR3 comprises 15 residues. From germline, CDR1 is SGHNT and CDR2 YYREEE (reference sequence). CDR3 loop: CASSFPKGGHGELFF. The CDR3 bases are TGTGCCAGCAGCTTCCCAAAGGGGGGGCACGGGGAGCTGTTTTTT.

The chain links TRBV18 to TRBJ1-5; 7 positions match TRBD1. Germline CDR1 KGHSH, CDR2 LQKENI. This CDR3 comprises 15 residues. V lost 6 bases to trimming and J lost 0 bases; unmatched junction nucleotides: 5. Here the CDR3 DNA reads TGTGCCAGCTCTCGACAGGGTGATAGCAATCAGCCCCAGCATTTT. It specifies CASSRQGDSNQPQHF.

V gene TRBV6-5 combines with J gene TRBJ1-3, with 7 bases identical to TRBD1. Germline V gene sequence: CDR1 MNHEY, CDR2 SVGAGI. This CDR3 is built from 15 residues. The J segment lost 0 bases and the V segment lost 6 bases, leaving 5 bases of the junction unmatched. The CDR3 reads CASRGDSDSGNTIYF. The CDR3 nucleotides read TGTGCCAGCAGAGGGGACAGCGACTCTGGAAACACCATATATTTT.

The V gene is TRBV2, the J gene TRBJ2-5, with 9 bases identical to TRBD2. This CDR3 is 17 amino acids long. V was clipped by 6 bases and J by 4 bases; unmatched bases: 15. The V gene's germline CDR1 is SNHLY and CDR2 FYNNEI. CDR3 amino acids: CASSYAKLAGVGETQYF. CDR3 sequence (DNA): TGTGCCAGCAGCTATGCCAAGTTAGCGGGAGTGGGAGAGACCCAGTACTTC.

The chain joins TRBV28 to TRBJ2-5, with unresolved D. V was clipped by 3 bases and J by 5 bases, with 13 bases between them. In germline, CDR1 is MDHEN, CDR2 SYDVKM. CDR3 length: 14 residues. CDR3 coding DNA: TGTGCCAGCAGTTTTCCGTCACGACCCGAGACCCAGTACTTC. This gives the protein CASSFPSRPETQYF.

This rearrangement joins TRBV7-2 to TRBJ1-5, with D perhaps TRBD1 (6 bases). Germline V gene sequence: CDR1 SGHTA, CDR2 FQGNSA. The CDR3 is made up of 15 amino acids. V was shortened by 4 bases and J by 1 base, with 11 bases between the two germline ends. The CDR3 region is CASSSGVWSNQPQHF. The CDR3 DNA is TGTGCCAGCAGCTCAGGGGTTTGGAGCAATCAGCCCCAGCATTTT.

The chain employs TRBV10-3 and TRBJ1-2; unclear D gene. The CDR3 runs 13 residues. Trimming removed 2 bases from V and 5 bases from J, with 9 bases in between. Germline-derived CDR1 and CDR2 are ENHRY and SYGVKD. The CDR3 is CAISEITEYGYTF. The CDR3 coding sequence is TGTGCCATCAGTGAGATTACAGAGTATGGCTACACCTTC.

Only one count was recorded for this clone. V is TRBV6-1 and J is TRBJ1-2; tentatively, D is TRBD1 (6 bases). This CDR3 has 14 residues. Germline values: CDR1 MNHNS, CDR2 SASEGT. Trimming removed 0 bases from V and 8 bases from J, with 13 bases in between. Written as DNA, the CDR3 is TGTGCCAGCAGTGAAGCGTGGGGGGGCGCAGGCTACACCTTC. This sequence encodes CASSEAWGGAGYTF.

V usage is TRBV5-4 and J usage is TRBJ1-4; no clear D. V was pared by 5 bases and J by 8 bases, with 10 bases between. CDR3 length: 12 residues. The germline gives CDR1 SGHNT, CDR2 YYREEE (reference sequence). The DNA of the CDR3 is TGTGCCAGCAGATACCAGGAAGAAAAACTGTTTTTT. Protein sequence: CASRYQEEKLFF.

The gene calls are TRBV10-2 and TRBJ1-2; tentatively, D is TRBD1 (5 bases). Germline-derived CDR1 and CDR2 are WSHSY and SAAADI. The CDR3 is 12 residues long. Trimming pared 5 bases from V and 1 base from J, leaving 5 bases between. In nucleotides, the CDR3 is TGCGCCAGCAGTCAGGGTAACTATGGCTACACCTTC. It translates to CASSQGNYGYTF.

V usage is TRBV29-1 and J usage is TRBJ1-2; no firm D call. Trimming left V 7 bases short and J 4 bases short, with 13 bases between. The V gene's germline CDR1 is SQVTM and CDR2 ANQGSEA. This CDR3 spans 12 amino acids. This chain's CDR3 is CSGRSSTYGYTF. The CDR3 bases are TGCAGCGGGCGGTCTAGCACCTATGGCTACACCTTC.

The V and J genes are TRBV5-4 and TRBJ1-1; 7 bases are a match to TRBD1. The length of the CDR3 is 12 residues. The trim removed 3 bases at V and 4 bases at J, leaving 0 bases unmatched. Germline CDR1 and CDR2: SGHNT and YYREEE (reference sequence). The CDR3, as DNA: TGTGCCAGCAGCTCAGGGGGCACTGAAGCTTTCTTT. Translated: CASSSGGTEAFF.